These 5 T cell receptor beta chains share one sample of origin, sequenced in a study of T cells after posttransplantation cyclophosphamide listed by TCRdb under 2016. Viable CD3+CD4+ or CD3+CD8+ cells that were CCR7+CD45RA+CD45RO-CD95-CD27+CD28+ were classified as naive T cells. Preparation of the library involved the immunoSEQ multiplex PCR assay. TCRdb holds this immuneACCESS table with in-frame rearrangements only. Some clones are missing; in checked studies, unresolved V genes explain under half, and the rest has no known cause. The sample includes about 15,000 clones, with 90% to 95% observed a single time. 0.27% of the sample belongs to the ten largest clones. The material sequenced was naive CD4+ T cells sorted from blood. These receptor sequences come from a woman between 50 and 59 years old in good health and a related stem cell transplant donor.

J is TRBJ1-2 and V is TRBV11-2; maybe TRBD1 (5 bases). V dropped 5 bases and J dropped 6 bases, with 16 bases sitting between them. The germline CDR1 and CDR2 sequences are SGHAT and FQNNGV. The CDR3 covers 14 residues. The CDR3 nucleotides are TGTGCCAGCAGCCGGGGAGGGACGATGGATGGCTACACCTTC. It specifies CASSRGGTMDGYTF.

The sample holds one count of this clone. The chain links TRBV5-4 to TRBJ2-1; 9 nucleotides match TRBD2. The germline CDR1 and CDR2 sequences are SGHNT and YYREEE (reference sequence). Trimming took 0 bases from V and 7 from J; bases not matched to a gene: 11. The CDR3 is 17 amino acids. The CDR3 bases are TGTGCCAGCAGCTTGGGGATTGGGCTAGCGGGAAATAATGAGCAGTTCTTC. This codes for CASSLGIGLAGNNEQFF.

The chain employs TRBV5-1 and TRBJ2-1, with D perhaps matching TRBD1 (5 bases). V lost 0 bases and J 12 bases, leaving 10 bases between the germline ends. Germline V CDR1 and CDR2: SGHRS, YFSETQ. This CDR3 has 12 amino acids. The DNA for the CDR3 is TGCGCCAGCAGCTTGGAGCTCCAGGGGCAGTTCTTC. Residues: CASSLELQGQFF. The whole variable domain, remainder taken from reference TRBV5-1 and TRBJ2-1, is KAGVTQTPRYLIKTRGQQVTLSCSPISGHRSVSWYQQTPGQGLQFLFEYFSETQRNKGNFPGRFSGRQFSNSRSEMNVSTLELGDSALYLCASSLELQGQFFGPGTRLTVL.

The chain carries TRBV10-1 and TRBJ2-3; D not certain. There are 13 residues in the CDR3. Germline CDR1 WNHNN, CDR2 SYGVQD (reference sequence). Trimming pared 0 bases from V and 10 bases from J, leaving 11 bases between. CDR3 nucleotides: TGCGCCAGCAGTGAGTCGATTGCAGAAGCGCAGTATTTT. It is translated as CASSESIAEAQYF.

This clone was counted a single time. The rearrangement links TRBV7-8 to TRBJ2-3; D is possibly TRBD2 (6 bases). The V gene's germline CDR1 is SGHVS and CDR2 FQNEAQ. Deletions cut 2 bases from V and 5 bases from J, with 11 bases between. The CDR3 has 14 amino acids. Here the CDR3 reads CASSLPGAEDTQYF. CDR3 bases: TGTGCCAGCAGCTTACCGGGAGCGGAAGATACGCAGTATTTT.